The 2 T cell receptor beta chains presented below share a single source sample, sequenced in a study of control samples from healthy donors and cancer patients. Assay used: immunoSEQ multiplex PCR; TCRdb lists only in-frame clones, some missing. Here the sample spans about 110,000 clones, approximately 90% being singletons. Source material: blood. All receptors come from a woman aged 45-60 years in good health.

Note on this clone: One junction end does not reproduce the germline sequence, and a read error may be involved. The chain is built from TRBV29-1 and TRBJ1-4; 9 bases are a match to TRBD1. The V gene's germline CDR1 is SQVTM and CDR2 ANQGSEA. The CDR3 extends over 12 amino acids. As DNA, the CDR3 is TGCAGCGTCGAAGGGACAGGGAAAAAACTGTTTTTT. Amino acids: CSVEGTGKKLFF.

The chain combines TRBV4-1 with TRBJ2-1; D unresolved. The CDR3 covers 13 residues. The germline CDR1 and CDR2 sequences are MGHRA and YSYEKL. V was pared by 0 bases and J by 10 bases, with 10 bases between. The CDR3 spells CASSQDFPPEQFF. The DNA of the CDR3 is TGCGCCAGCAGCCAAGATTTTCCGCCAGAGCAGTTCTTC.